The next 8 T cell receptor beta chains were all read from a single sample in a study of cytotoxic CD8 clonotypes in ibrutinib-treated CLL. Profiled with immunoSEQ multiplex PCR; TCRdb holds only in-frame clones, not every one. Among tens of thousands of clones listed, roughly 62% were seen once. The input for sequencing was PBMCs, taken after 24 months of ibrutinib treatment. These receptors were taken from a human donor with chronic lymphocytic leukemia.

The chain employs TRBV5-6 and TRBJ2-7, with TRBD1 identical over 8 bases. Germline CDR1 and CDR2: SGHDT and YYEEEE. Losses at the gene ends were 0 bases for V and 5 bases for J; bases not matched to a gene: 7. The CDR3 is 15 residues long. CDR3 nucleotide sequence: TGTGCCAGCAGCTTGGGTCCGGCAGGGGGCAACGAGCAGTACTTC. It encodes CASSLGPAGGNEQYF.

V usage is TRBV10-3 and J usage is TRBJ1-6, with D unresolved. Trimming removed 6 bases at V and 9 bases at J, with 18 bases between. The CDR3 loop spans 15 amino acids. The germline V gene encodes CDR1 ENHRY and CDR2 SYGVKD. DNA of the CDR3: TGTGCCATCAGCCTGGACGCCCGGCGACGTTCACCCCTCCACTTT. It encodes CAISLDARRRSPLHF.

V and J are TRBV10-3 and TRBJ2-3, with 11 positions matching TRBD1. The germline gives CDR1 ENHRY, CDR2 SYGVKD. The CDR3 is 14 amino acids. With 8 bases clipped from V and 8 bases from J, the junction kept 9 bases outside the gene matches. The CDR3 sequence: CAIARDRGEGTQYF. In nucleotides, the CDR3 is TGTGCCATCGCCCGGGACAGGGGGGAAGGTACGCAGTATTTT.

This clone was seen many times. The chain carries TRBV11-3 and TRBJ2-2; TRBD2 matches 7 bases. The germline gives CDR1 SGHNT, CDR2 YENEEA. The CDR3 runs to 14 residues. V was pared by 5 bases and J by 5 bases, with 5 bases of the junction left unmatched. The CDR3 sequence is CASSPGGSTGELFF. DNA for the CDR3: TGTGCCAGCAGCCCGGGGGGTTCAACCGGGGAGCTGTTTTTT.

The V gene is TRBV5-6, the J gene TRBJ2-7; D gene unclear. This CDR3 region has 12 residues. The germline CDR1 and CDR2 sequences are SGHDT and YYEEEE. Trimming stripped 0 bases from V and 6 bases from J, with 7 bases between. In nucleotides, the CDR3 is TGTGCCAGCAGCTTGGGGCAGGCCGAGCAGTACTTC. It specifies CASSLGQAEQYF.

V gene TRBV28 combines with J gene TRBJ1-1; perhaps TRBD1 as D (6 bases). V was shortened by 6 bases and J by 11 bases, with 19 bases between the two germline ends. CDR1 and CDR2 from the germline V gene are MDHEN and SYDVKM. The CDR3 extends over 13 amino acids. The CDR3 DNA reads TGTGCCAGCAGCCAGGACAGCATCTTCCTGGCTTTCTTT. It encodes CASSQDSIFLAFF.

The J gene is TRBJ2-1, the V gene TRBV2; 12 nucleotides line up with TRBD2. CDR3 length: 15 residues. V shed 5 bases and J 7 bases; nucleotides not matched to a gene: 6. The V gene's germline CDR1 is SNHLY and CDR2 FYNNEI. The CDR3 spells CASSPSGGAWNEQFF. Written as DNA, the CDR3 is TGTGCCAGCAGTCCTAGCGGGGGGGCTTGGAATGAGCAGTTCTTC. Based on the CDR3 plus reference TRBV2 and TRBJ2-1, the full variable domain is EPEVTQTPSHQVTQMGQEVILRCVPISNHLYFYWYRQILGQKVEFLVSFYNNEISEKSEIFDDQFSVERPDGSNFTLKIRSTKLEDSAMYFCASSPSGGAWNEQFFGPGTRLTVL.

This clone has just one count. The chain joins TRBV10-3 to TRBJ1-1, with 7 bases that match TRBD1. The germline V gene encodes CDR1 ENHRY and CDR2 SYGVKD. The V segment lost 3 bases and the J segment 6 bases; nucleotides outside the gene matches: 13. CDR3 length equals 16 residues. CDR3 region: CAISEAGGTRSAEAFF. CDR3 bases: TGTGCCATCAGTGAAGCAGGGGGTACGAGAAGTGCTGAAGCTTTCTTT.